Presented here are 6 T cell receptor beta chains from one specimen sequenced in a study of blood T cells in healthy people across ages (dated by TCRdb to the mid-2010s). The library was built by means of 5' RACE. The data were produced on an Illumina HiSeq 2500. A second PCR of about 7 to 12 cycles was run with a J-beta primer mix and a sample-barcoded 5' primer. TCRdb redid the processing of the public reads, applying fastp at Q25 and MiXCR, and retained in-frame beta chains. Identical CDR3 proteins give one entry, which carries the most common genes and DNA. This sample holds around 280,000 distinct CDR3 sequences; roughly 26% were observed only once. The top ten clones comprise 25% to 30% of the sample. Material: blood. The receptors were gathered from a woman aged 70-85 years in good health.

The rearrangement links TRBV6-1 to TRBJ1-4; the D is unclear. The germline CDR1 and CDR2 sequences are MNHNS and SASEGT. There are 20 residues in the CDR3. Trimming took off 4 bases at V and 4 bases at J, with 28 bases between the two ends. The CDR3 DNA reads TGTGCCAGCAGTGCCGGGAGCTTAAGGGCCGGGAGTCCGGGTAATGAAAAACTGTTTTTT. The encoded protein is CASSAGSLRAGSPGNEKLFF.

The gene calls are TRBV20-1 and TRBJ2-7; D might be TRBD2 (6 bases). CDR1 DFQATT and CDR2 SNEGSKA come from the germline V gene (reference sequence). The CDR3 covers 16 residues. The V end lost 8 bases, the J end lost 1 base, and 24 bases lay between the germline ends. The CDR3 sequence: CSTNGPPPSVSYEQYF. The CDR3 nucleotides read TGCAGTACGAATGGACCTCCCCCTAGCGTATCCTACGAGCAGTACTTC.

The chain has TRBV19 and TRBJ2-5; possibly TRBD1 for D (6 bases). The CDR3 extends over 14 amino acids. From germline, CDR1 is LNHDA and CDR2 SQIVND (reference sequence). The germline V and J ends were trimmed by 6 bases and 8 bases, with 19 bases remaining between them. The CDR3 sequence is CASRETGSTSTQYF. The CDR3 DNA reads as TGTGCCAGTAGAGAGACAGGTTCAACCTCAACCCAGTACTTC.

The chain combines TRBV15 with TRBJ2-1; TRBD1 matches 9 bases. J was trimmed by 13 bases and V by 1 base; bases with no gene match: 17. The CDR3 is 17 amino acids. CDR1 is LNHNV, CDR2 YYDKDF, per germline (reference sequence). DNA for the CDR3: TGTGCCACCAGCAGAGCAAAAGGACAGGGGACCAAAAACATTCAGTTCTTC. It specifies CATSRAKGQGTKNIQFF.

A single count supports this clonotype. The chain employs TRBV4-2 and TRBJ2-1; TRBD1 or TRBD2 may be the D gene (6 bases each). CDR1 is LGHNA, CDR2 YNFKEQ, per germline. The CDR3 runs to 15 residues. The V end lost 0 bases, the J end lost 3 bases, and 9 bases lay between the germline ends. CDR3 residues: CASSQEGGNYNEQFF. The CDR3 DNA reads as TGTGCCAGCAGCCAAGAAGGGGGGAACTACAATGAGCAGTTCTTC.

This clonotype was observed a single time. The DNA for the CDR3 is TGCGCCAGCACCCGGGACTTCCTTAGCACAGATACGCAGTATTTT. It translates to CASTRDFLSTDTQYF. V usage is TRBV5-1 and J usage is TRBJ2-3, with D tentatively TRBD2 (6 bases). V dropped 6 bases and J dropped 0 bases, with 14 bases sitting between them. The CDR3 extends over 15 amino acids. Germline values: CDR1 SGHRS, CDR2 YFSETQ.